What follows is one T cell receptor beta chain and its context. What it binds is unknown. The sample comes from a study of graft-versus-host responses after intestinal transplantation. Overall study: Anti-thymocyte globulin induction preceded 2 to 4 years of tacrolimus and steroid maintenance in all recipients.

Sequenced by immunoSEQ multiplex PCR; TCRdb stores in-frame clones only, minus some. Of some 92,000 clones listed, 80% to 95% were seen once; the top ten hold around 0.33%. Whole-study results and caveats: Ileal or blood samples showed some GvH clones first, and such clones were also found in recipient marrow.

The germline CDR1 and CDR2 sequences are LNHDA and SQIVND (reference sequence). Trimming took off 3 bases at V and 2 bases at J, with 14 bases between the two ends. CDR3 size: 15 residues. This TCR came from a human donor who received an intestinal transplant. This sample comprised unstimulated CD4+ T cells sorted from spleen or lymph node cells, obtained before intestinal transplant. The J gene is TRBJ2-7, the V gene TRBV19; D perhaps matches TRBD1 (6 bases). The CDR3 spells CASSIPGQTTYEQYF. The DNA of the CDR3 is TGTGCCAGTAGTATCCCAGGACAGACCACCTACGAGCAGTACTTC.